This T cell receptor beta chain originates from a study of PD-1 blockade in classical Hodgkin lymphoma. Every patient relapsed after autologous stem cell transplantation, and brentuximab vedotin exposure varied. Here immunoSEQ multiplex PCR was the method, and the copy in TCRdb shows in-frame clones only, minus some. The table includes some 100,000 clones, approximately 92% detected once. This receptor was obtained from a human donor with classical Hodgkin lymphoma. Specimen: peripheral blood mononuclear cells (PBMCs), collected at baseline.

The CDR3 reads CAWSGTGAANEKLFF. In nucleotides, the CDR3 is TGTGCCTGGAGTGGAACAGGGGCGGCTAATGAAAAACTGTTTTTT. The V and J genes are TRBV30 and TRBJ1-4, with 7 bases that match TRBD1. The V and J ends lost 1 base and 3 bases, in that order; junction bases with no gene match: 5. The CDR3 loop spans 15 amino acids. The germline V gene has CDR1 GTSNPN and CDR2 SVGIG (reference sequence).